A single sample is the source of the 3 T cell receptor beta chains below, sequenced in a study of blood T cell repertoires in COVID-19. Sequenced by immunoSEQ multiplex PCR; TCRdb stores in-frame clones only, minus some. This sample has about 170,000 clones, with 75% to 90% found just once. Input material: peripheral blood. These receptors were collected from a human donor with acute or convalescent COVID-19. The donor label of this sample is uncertain.

The rearrangement uses TRBV7-2 and TRBJ2-4, with TRBD1 identical over 10 bases. J gave up 3 bases and V 1 base, and 6 bases lay outside the gene matches. Germline-derived CDR1 and CDR2 are SGHTA and FQGNSA. The CDR3 loop spans 17 amino acids. In DNA form, the CDR3 reads TGTGCCAGCAGCTTAGAAGGACAGGGGGGAGACAAAAACATTCAGTACTTC. Translating it yields CASSLEGQGGDKNIQYF.

In this sample, this clone turned up once. This chain links TRBV14 with TRBJ1-4; D unresolved. Germline assignment: CDR1 SGHDN and CDR2 FVKESK. The CDR3 runs to 15 residues. The V gene lost 4 bases and the J gene lost 8 bases, with 17 bases spanning the gap. CDR3 loop: CASSLGSLSREKLFF. For the CDR3, the DNA is TGTGCCAGCAGCCTCGGGAGTTTGTCTAGAGAAAAACTGTTTTTT.

CDR3 sequence (DNA): TGTGCCAGCAGCTTAGAAGGTCTCCGACTCTACGAGCAGTACTTC. Amino acid sequence: CASSLEGLRLYEQYF. This rearrangement joins TRBV11-2 to TRBJ2-7; no clear D. V lost 0 bases to trimming and J lost 3 bases, with 12 bases between them. Germline-derived CDR1 and CDR2 are SGHAT and FQNNGV. The CDR3 length is 15 residues.